A single sample is the source of the 10 T cell receptor beta chains below, sequenced in a study of T cells in Graves' hyperthyroidism and ophthalmopathy. Amplification of TCR beta CDR3 regions was performed using RNA transcripts as template. Initially, a first-round RT-PCR of the TCR CDR3 employed the HTBI primer set. Each CDR3 protein is one row after TCRdb ran MiXCR on the multiplex PCR reads. The sample has 490,000 or so distinct CDR3 sequences, 15% to 20% seen once. Source material: blood. These receptors all come from a woman between 25 and 40 years old with Graves' ophthalmopathy.

This clonotype was detected ten times or more. The rearrangement links TRBV13 to TRBJ2-7; 10 bases match TRBD2. The junction had 5 bases not matched to a gene; V was cut back by 3 bases and J by 6 bases. The CDR3 runs 14 residues. Germline lookup yields CDR1 PRHDT and CDR2 FYEKMQ (reference sequence). The CDR3 region has the DNA TGTGCCAGCAGCTTCAGCGGGAGGGCCGGCGAGCAGTACTTC. This codes for CASSFSGRAGEQYF.

This clonotype was seen a single time. The chain couples TRBV25-1 to TRBJ2-2, with TRBD2 identical over 7 bases. Germline V gene data show CDR1 as MGHDK and CDR2 as SYGVNS. The CDR3 is 16 amino acids. V lost 1 base to trimming and J lost 4 bases; unmatched junction nucleotides: 6. The CDR3 bases are TGTGCCAGCAGTGAATTTGGGCGGGAGACCACCGGGGAGCTGTTTTTT. Its translation: CASSEFGRETTGELFF. Drawing the rest from reference TRBV25-1 and TRBJ2-2, the complete variable domain is EADIYQTPRYLVIGTGKKITLECSQTMGHDKMYWYQQDPGMELHLIHYSYGVNSTEKGDLSSESTVSRIRTEHFPLTLESARPSHTSQYLCASSEFGRETTGELFFGEGSRLTVL.

This clonotype has ten or more counts. J is TRBJ1-5 and V is TRBV7-8; no reliable D call. Looked up from germline, CDR1 is SGHVS and CDR2 is FQNEAQ. The CDR3 sequence is 15 residues long. Deletions cut 3 bases from V and 3 bases from J, with 12 bases between. Here the CDR3 reads CASSFETRNNQPQHF. For the CDR3, the DNA is TGTGCCAGCAGCTTTGAGACCCGGAACAATCAGCCCCAGCATTTT.

This clonotype has more than one count but fewer than ten. This rearrangement joins TRBV28 to TRBJ1-4; TRBD1 is a possible D gene (6 bases). Trimming stripped 8 bases from V and 11 bases from J, with 12 bases between. This CDR3 spans 11 amino acids. CDR1 is MDHEN, CDR2 SYDVKM, per germline. The CDR3 region is CASRAGVKLFF. DNA for the CDR3: TGTGCCAGCCGGGCAGGGGTTAAACTGTTTTTT.

This clonotype was seen many times. The chain combines TRBV28 with TRBJ1-5, with D hard to call. The germline V and J ends were trimmed by 5 bases and 5 bases, with 10 bases remaining between them. The CDR3 runs 13 residues. Per germline, CDR1 MDHEN and CDR2 SYDVKM. The CDR3 spells CASSPRPDQPQHF. CDR3 sequence (DNA): TGTGCCAGCAGTCCTAGGCCCGATCAGCCCCAGCATTTT.

This clonotype was counted only a few times. The gene calls are TRBV6-6 and TRBJ2-1; 9 nucleotides line up with TRBD1. The CDR3 runs to 14 residues. Germline V gives CDR1 MNHNY, CDR2 SVGAGI (reference sequence). Trimming at V came to 2 bases and at J to 8 bases, leaving 4 bases not matched to a gene. CDR3 region: CASSYNTGGDEQFF. The CDR3, as DNA: TGTGCCAGCAGTTACAACACAGGGGGCGATGAGCAGTTCTTC.

This clonotype was recorded many times. V usage is TRBV6-1 and J usage is TRBJ1-2, with a tentative D call TRBD1 (5 bases). The ends were cut back, 6 bases at V and 4 bases at J, with 18 bases in the middle. Germline V gene sequence: CDR1 MNHNS, CDR2 SASEGT. The CDR3 covers 15 residues. The CDR3 DNA reads as TGTGCCAGCAGCCTCGGATGGGGCTTGAGCTATGGCTACACCTTC. This encodes CASSLGWGLSYGYTF.

A few counts support this clonotype. V usage is TRBV5-1 and J usage is TRBJ1-3; tentative D call: TRBD1 (5 bases). The V gene's germline CDR1 is SGHRS and CDR2 YFSETQ. With 0 bases removed from V and 5 bases from J, the gap between germline ends came to 12 bases. The CDR3 has 15 residues. Here the CDR3 reads CASSLGAGRRNTIYF. DNA of the CDR3: TGCGCCAGCAGCTTGGGGGCAGGGAGGAGAAACACCATATATTTT.

This clonotype came up a few times. V usage is TRBV28 and J usage is TRBJ2-1; D perhaps matches TRBD1 (6 bases). The CDR3 sequence is 16 residues long. The germline V gene encodes CDR1 MDHEN and CDR2 SYDVKM. Trimming removed 6 bases at V and 3 bases at J, with 18 bases between. This CDR3 is CASSPGDNRNYNEQFF. CDR3 in DNA: TGTGCCAGCAGCCCCGGGGACAACCGAAACTACAATGAGCAGTTCTTC. Looking up the rest from reference TRBV28 and TRBJ2-1 gives the full variable domain: DVKVTQSSRYLVKRTGEKVFLECVQDMDHENMFWYRQDPGLGLRLIYFSYDVKMKEKGDIPEGYSVSREKKERFSLILESASTNQTSMYLCASSPGDNRNYNEQFFGPGTRLTVL.

This chain links TRBV6-1 with TRBJ2-2; D perhaps matches TRBD1 (6 bases). Trimming removed 6 bases from V and 1 base from J, with 15 bases in between. CDR1 is MNHNS, CDR2 SASEGT, per germline. The CDR3 consists of 16 residues. This CDR3 is CASRPTGQRNTGELFF. CDR3 DNA sequence: TGTGCCAGCAGACCAACAGGACAGAGGAACACCGGGGAGCTGTTTTTT.